This passage covers 23 T cell receptor beta chains from one sample sequenced in a study of blood T cell repertoires in COVID-19. The method was immunoSEQ multiplex PCR; TCRdb's version includes in-frame clones alone and lacks a portion of them. The data hold under 200,000 clones, with around 86% observed a single time. Sequencing used peripheral blood. The receptors stem from a man aged 55 to 70 with COVID-19, enrolled during active disease.

This clone was observed a single time. In nucleotides, the CDR3 is TGTGCCAGCAGCCCGTTGACAGGGGGGATGAACACTGAAGCTTTCTTT. This translates into CASSPLTGGMNTEAFF. The genes are TRBV11-3 and TRBJ1-1, with 9 bases aligning to TRBD1. The V and J ends lost 5 bases and 0 bases, in that order; junction bases with no gene match: 7. This CDR3 has 16 residues. Germline CDR1 and CDR2: SGHNT and YENEEA.

The chain uses TRBV2 and TRBJ1-3; tentatively, D is TRBD1 (6 bases). The V end lost 1 base, the J end lost 16 bases, and 17 bases lay between the germline ends. This CDR3 has 13 amino acids. Germline V gives CDR1 SNHLY, CDR2 FYNNEI. The CDR3 nucleotides read TGTGCCAGCAGTGAAGAGAACAGGGATGGGTTGTATTTT. As protein: CASSEENRDGLYF.

The chain is built from TRBV6-5 and TRBJ2-3, with D perhaps matching TRBD2 (7 bases). V was pared by 2 bases and J by 4 bases, with 13 bases between. This CDR3 region has 15 residues. CDR1 is MNHEY, CDR2 SVGAGI, per germline. This CDR3 reads CASSYGGGQADTQYF. Written as DNA, the CDR3 is TGTGCCAGCAGTTACGGGGGGGGGCAGGCAGATACGCAGTATTTT.

This clone occurred a few times. The rearrangement links TRBV7-9 to TRBJ1-2; 7 nucleotides agree with TRBD1. The germline gives CDR1 SEHNR, CDR2 FQNEAQ (reference sequence). The CDR3 runs to 15 residues. J was trimmed by 8 bases and V by 1 base; bases with no gene match: 10. The CDR3 region has the DNA TGTGCCAGCAGCTTAGATGAGACAGGGATTCGAGGCTACACCTTC. Translation: CASSLDETGIRGYTF.

The chain uses TRBV12-3 or TRBV12-4 and TRBJ1-2; the D is unclear. The length of the CDR3 is 12 residues. Trimming removed 2 bases at V and 4 bases at J, with 5 bases between. DNA for the CDR3: TGTGCCAGCAGTTTACCAGGCTATGGCTACACCTTC. This encodes CASSLPGYGYTF.

CDR3 amino acids: CASSLRMGGTETQYF. The CDR3 region has the DNA TGTGCCAGCAGCTTACGTATGGGAGGAACAGAGACCCAGTACTTC. The chain employs TRBV11-3 and TRBJ2-5; D perhaps matches TRBD2 (6 bases). The V and J ends lost 2 bases and 4 bases respectively, with 14 bases between them. The CDR3 runs 15 residues. Germline V gives CDR1 SGHNT, CDR2 YENEEA.

J is TRBJ1-2 and V is TRBV6-2 or TRBV6-3; D unclear. Trimming stripped 7 bases from V and 1 base from J, with 10 bases between. The CDR3 is made up of 13 amino acids. In germline, CDR1 is MNHEY, CDR2 SVGEGT. CDR3: CASTPQDNYGYTF. The CDR3 DNA reads as TGTGCCAGCACCCCACAAGATAACTATGGCTACACCTTC.

The rearrangement uses TRBV7-8 and TRBJ1-5; 8 positions match TRBD1. The CDR3 sequence is 14 residues long. Trimming cost V 5 bases and J 12 bases; bases outside gene matches: 12. The V gene's germline CDR1 is SGHVS and CDR2 FQNEAQ. The CDR3 DNA sequence: TGTGCCAGCAGCCCAACGCCGACAGGGGAGGTCCAGCATTTT. Protein sequence: CASSPTPTGEVQHF.

V is TRBV3-1 (or the pseudogene TRBV3-2) and J is TRBJ2-3, with D possibly matching TRBD1 (5 bases). CDR1 LGHDT and CDR2 YNNKEL come from the germline V gene (reference sequence). V was pared by 6 bases and J by 2 bases, with 12 bases between. This CDR3 has 14 amino acids. In nucleotides, the CDR3 is TGTGCCAGCAGTTTTAGGGGTAACACAGATACGCAGTATTTT. Protein sequence: CASSFRGNTDTQYF.

The chain combines TRBV6-5 with TRBJ1-2; 8 bases are shared with TRBD1. The V segment lost 6 bases and the J segment 8 bases; nucleotides outside the gene matches: 5. Germline V lookup: CDR1 MNHEY, CDR2 SVGAGI. The length of the CDR3 is 12 residues. The CDR3: CASRGQGLGYTF. In DNA, the CDR3 is TGTGCCAGCAGAGGACAGGGCCTCGGCTACACCTTC.

V is TRBV6-5 and J is TRBJ1-6, with D unclear. The CDR3 contains 14 residues. Per the germline V gene, CDR1 is MNHEY and CDR2 is SVGAGI. The V end lost 6 bases, the J end lost 5 bases, and 11 bases lay between the germline ends. The CDR3 reads CASRRLRDNSPLHF. DNA for the CDR3: TGTGCCAGCAGGCGACTGAGAGATAATTCACCCCTCCACTTT.

In DNA, the CDR3 is TGTGCCTCCGTATTTGGTTCTGGCGGCTACACCTTC. It codes for CASVFGSGGYTF. The chain couples TRBV2 to TRBJ1-2; D remains ambiguous. V lost 11 bases and J 8 bases, leaving 18 bases between the germline ends. The CDR3 is 12 residues long. Germline V gene sequence: CDR1 SNHLY, CDR2 FYNNEI.

The rearrangement joins TRBV4-1 to TRBJ1-1; possible D gene TRBD1, 5 bases. Trimming pared 0 bases from V and 6 bases from J, leaving 20 bases between. The CDR3 has 17 amino acids. Germline values: CDR1 MGHRA, CDR2 YSYEKL. The chain's CDR3 is CASSQDYTQGIWSEAFF. As DNA, the CDR3 is TGCGCCAGCAGCCAAGATTATACGCAGGGTATCTGGTCTGAAGCTTTCTTT.

The chain links TRBV10-3 to TRBJ1-5, with D hard to call. V dropped 2 bases and J dropped 6 bases, with 8 bases sitting between them. The CDR3 length is 13 residues. The V gene's germline CDR1 is ENHRY and CDR2 SYGVKD. CDR3 sequence reads: CAISEVEGQPQHF. Written as DNA, the CDR3 is TGTGCCATCAGTGAGGTGGAGGGTCAGCCCCAGCATTTT.

The V call is TRBV7-9, the J call TRBJ1-2; 10 bases match TRBD1. The CDR3 extends over 15 amino acids. Looked up from germline, CDR1 is SEHNR and CDR2 is FQNEAQ (reference sequence). Trimming at V came to 4 bases and at J to 9 bases, leaving 11 bases not matched to a gene. The CDR3 sequence: CASSSDRGQGPRYTF. The CDR3 region has the DNA TGTGCCAGCAGCTCTGACAGGGGGCAGGGTCCCCGCTACACCTTC.

This chain joins TRBV19 and TRBJ2-1, with 8 bases identical to TRBD1. The V gene end was trimmed by 6 bases and the J gene end by 7 bases; junction bases not matched to a gene: 8. Germline V gene lookup returns CDR1 LNHDA and CDR2 SQIVND (reference sequence). The CDR3 loop spans 14 amino acids. The CDR3 sequence: CASSEQGGRNEQFF. The DNA of the CDR3 is TGTGCCAGTAGCGAACAGGGGGGACGGAATGAGCAGTTCTTC.

The chain joins TRBV21-1 to TRBJ2-1; the DNA was not used to check the table's D call, TRBD1. TRBV21-1 is termed a pseudogene. This CDR3 has 15 amino acids. CDR3 amino acids: CASSKNRGRINEQFF. In DNA form, the CDR3 reads TGTGCCAGCAGCAAAAACAGGGGGCGGATCAATGAGCAGTTCTTC.

CDR3 sequence (DNA): TGCGCCAGCAGCACCGGCCAGGGGATGACAGATACGCAGTATTTT. It is translated as CASSTGQGMTDTQYF. The chain employs TRBV5-1 and TRBJ2-3; perhaps TRBD1 as D (6 bases). The ends were cut back, 4 bases at V and 3 bases at J, with 15 bases in the middle. In germline, CDR1 is SGHRS, CDR2 YFSETQ. The CDR3 extends over 15 amino acids.

The rearrangement uses TRBV2 and TRBJ2-3; perhaps TRBD2 as D (6 bases). The germline gives CDR1 SNHLY, CDR2 FYNNEI. Trimming stripped 8 bases from V and 2 bases from J, with 14 bases between. The CDR3 has 14 amino acids. The CDR3 loop reads CASLSGGITDTQYF. The DNA of the CDR3 is TGTGCCAGCCTTAGTGGAGGGATCACAGATACGCAGTATTTT.

The CDR3 loop is CASTRLGTGGSYEQYF. In DNA, the CDR3 is TGTGCCAGCACCCGATTAGGGACAGGGGGCTCCTACGAGCAGTACTTC. The V and J genes are TRBV6-6 and TRBJ2-7; TRBD1 agrees at 11 bases. Germline V lookup: CDR1 MNHNY, CDR2 SVGAGI (reference sequence). Germline trimming cut 7 bases from V and 0 bases from J; bases unmatched to any gene: 8. The length of the CDR3 is 16 residues.

V usage is TRBV6-6 and J usage is TRBJ1-5, with D maybe TRBD1 (6 bases). CDR3 length: 16 residues. Germline CDR1 and CDR2: MNHNY and SVGAGI (reference sequence). The V end was cut by 2 bases, the J end by 1 base, with 12 bases between. CDR3 bases: TGTGCCAGCAGTTACGGGGGGGCGGAAAGCAATCAGCCCCAGCATTTT. Amino acid sequence: CASSYGGAESNQPQHF.

The chain has TRBV7-2 and TRBJ1-1; D is possibly TRBD1 (5 bases). Germline lookup yields CDR1 SGHTA and CDR2 FQGNSA. There are 14 residues in the CDR3. V shed 2 bases and J shed 0 bases, with 7 bases lying between them. CDR3: CASSLNRLNTEAFF. The CDR3 DNA sequence: TGTGCCAGCAGCTTAAACAGGTTGAACACTGAAGCTTTCTTT.

The chain combines TRBV6-5 with TRBJ1-1; the D gene is possibly TRBD1 (5 bases). Germline V gene sequence: CDR1 MNHEY, CDR2 SVGAGI. The CDR3 is made up of 14 amino acids. V was shortened by 7 bases and J by 1 base, with 13 bases between the two germline ends. As DNA, the CDR3 is TGTGCCAGCACCACGGAGCAGGGGAACACTGAAGCTTTCTTT. It translates to CASTTEQGNTEAFF.